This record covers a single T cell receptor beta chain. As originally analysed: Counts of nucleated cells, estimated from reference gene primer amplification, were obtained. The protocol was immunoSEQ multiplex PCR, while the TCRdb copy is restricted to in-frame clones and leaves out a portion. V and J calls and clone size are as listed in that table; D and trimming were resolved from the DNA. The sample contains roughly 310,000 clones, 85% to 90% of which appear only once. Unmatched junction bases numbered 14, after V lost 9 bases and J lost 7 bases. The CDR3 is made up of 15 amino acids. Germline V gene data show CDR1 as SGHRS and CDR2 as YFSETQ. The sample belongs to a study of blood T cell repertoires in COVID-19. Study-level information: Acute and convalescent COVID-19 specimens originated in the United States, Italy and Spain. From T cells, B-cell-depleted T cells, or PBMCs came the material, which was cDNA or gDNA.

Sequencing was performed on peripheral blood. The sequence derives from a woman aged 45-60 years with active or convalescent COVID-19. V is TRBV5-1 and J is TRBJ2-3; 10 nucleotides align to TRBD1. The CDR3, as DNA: TGCGCCACCTACCCCGGGACAGGGGAGGGGAATACGCAGTATTTT. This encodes CATYPGTGEGNTQYF.